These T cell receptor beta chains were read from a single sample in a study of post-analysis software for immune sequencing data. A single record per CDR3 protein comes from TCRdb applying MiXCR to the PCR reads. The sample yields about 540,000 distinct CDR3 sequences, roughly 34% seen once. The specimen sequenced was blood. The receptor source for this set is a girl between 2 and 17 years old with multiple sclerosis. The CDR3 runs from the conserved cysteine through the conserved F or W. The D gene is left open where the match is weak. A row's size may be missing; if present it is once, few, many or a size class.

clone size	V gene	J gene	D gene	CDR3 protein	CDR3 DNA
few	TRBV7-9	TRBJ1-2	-	CASSLGPAARSGANYGYTF	TGTGCCAGCAGCTTAGGTCCCGCAGCCCGGAGTGGTGCTAACTATGGCTACACCTTC
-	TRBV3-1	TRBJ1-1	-	CASSQDMSNEAFF	TGTGCCAGCAGCCAAGATATGAGCAATGAAGCTTTCTTT
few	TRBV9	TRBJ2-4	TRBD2	CASSLRTSGGPLENIQYF	TGTGCCAGCAGCCTCCGCACTAGCGGGGGGCCCTTGGAAAACATTCAGTACTTC
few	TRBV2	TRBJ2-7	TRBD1	CASSLPGQGIEQYF	TGTGCCAGCAGTCTTCCGGGACAGGGAATCGAGCAGTACTTC
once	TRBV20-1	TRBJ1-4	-	CSALDYRNLFF	TGCAGTGCCCTCGACTACAGAAACCTGTTTTTT
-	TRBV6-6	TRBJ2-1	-	CASSYSRGSSYNEQFF	TGTGCCAGCAGTTATTCCCGGGGAAGCTCCTACAATGAGCAGTTCTTC
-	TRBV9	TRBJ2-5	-	CASSASNILGRETQYF	TGTGCCAGCAGCGCCTCGAATATACTAGGGCGGGAGACCCAGTACTTC
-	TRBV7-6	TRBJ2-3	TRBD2	CASSLSSSSGGLDTQYF	TGTGCCAGCAGCCTAAGCAGTTCTAGCGGGGGGCTGGATACGCAGTATTTT
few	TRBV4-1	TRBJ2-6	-	CASSQGGGRSGANVLTF	TGCGCCAGCAGCCAAGGAGGTGGGCGCTCTGGGGCCAACGTCCTGACTTTC
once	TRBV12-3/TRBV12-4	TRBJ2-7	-	CASSFGRRAYEQYF	TGTGCCAGCAGTTTTGGCCGGAGAGCCTACGAGCAGTACTTC
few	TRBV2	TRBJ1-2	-	CASSAADKGGYTF	TGTGCCAGCAGTGCAGCGGACAAGGGTGGCTACACCTTC
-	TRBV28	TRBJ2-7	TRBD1	CASSLLRTGQGFNEQYF	TGTGCCAGCAGTTTGTTGCGGACCGGACAGGGGTTCAATGAGCAGTACTTC
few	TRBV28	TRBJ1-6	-	CASSTVSVSPLHF	TGTGCCAGCAGTACAGTGTCGGTTTCACCCCTCCACTTT
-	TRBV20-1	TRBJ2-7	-	CSASSVSSYEQYF	TGCAGTGCTAGTTCTGTATCCTCCTACGAGCAGTACTTC
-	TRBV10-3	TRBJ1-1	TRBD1	CATMPGQGSTEAFF	TGTGCCACCATGCCAGGACAGGGAAGTACTGAAGCTTTCTTT
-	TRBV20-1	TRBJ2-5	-	CSANRDSKETQYF	TGCAGTGCGAACCGGGACTCGAAAGAGACCCAGTACTTC
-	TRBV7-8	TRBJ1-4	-	CASSSVGEKLFF	TGTGCCAGCAGCTCCGTAGGGGAAAAACTGTTTTTT
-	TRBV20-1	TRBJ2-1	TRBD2	CSARPTSGRINEQFF	TGCAGTGCTAGGCCGACTAGCGGGAGAATCAATGAGCAGTTCTTC
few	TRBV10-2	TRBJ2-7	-	CASSQNPTGSYEQYF	TGCGCCAGCAGTCAAAACCCAACCGGGTCCTACGAGCAGTACTTC
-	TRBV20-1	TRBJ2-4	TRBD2	CSASILAGAQNIQYF	TGCAGTGCTAGTATCCTAGCGGGGGCCCAAAACATTCAGTACTTC
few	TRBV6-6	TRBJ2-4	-	CASSRLQGGDIQYF	TGTGCCAGCAGTCGACTACAGGGAGGGGACATTCAGTACTTC
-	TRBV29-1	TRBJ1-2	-	CSVEDRGSSGYTF	TGCAGCGTTGAAGATCGTGGCAGCTCTGGCTACACCTTC
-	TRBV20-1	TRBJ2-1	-	CSGSREYNEQFF	TGCAGTGGGAGCCGTGAGTACAATGAGCAGTTCTTC
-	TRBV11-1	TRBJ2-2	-	CASSLSHTGELFF	TGTGCCAGCAGCTTATCCCACACCGGGGAGCTGTTTTTT
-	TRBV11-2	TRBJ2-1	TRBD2	CASSLMAGGLYNEQFF	TGTGCCAGCAGCTTAATGGCGGGGGGACTTTACAATGAGCAGTTCTTC
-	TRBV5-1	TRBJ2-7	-	CASSLFDPTYNEQYF	TGCGCCAGCAGCTTGTTTGACCCCACATACAATGAGCAGTACTTC
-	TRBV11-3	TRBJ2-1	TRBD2	CASSLGRAGGRNEQFF	TGTGCCAGCAGCTTAGGACGAGCGGGGGGTAGGAATGAGCAGTTCTTC
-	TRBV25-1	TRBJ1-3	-	CASSSRVSGNTIYF	TGTGCCAGCAGTAGCAGGGTCTCTGGAAACACCATATATTTT